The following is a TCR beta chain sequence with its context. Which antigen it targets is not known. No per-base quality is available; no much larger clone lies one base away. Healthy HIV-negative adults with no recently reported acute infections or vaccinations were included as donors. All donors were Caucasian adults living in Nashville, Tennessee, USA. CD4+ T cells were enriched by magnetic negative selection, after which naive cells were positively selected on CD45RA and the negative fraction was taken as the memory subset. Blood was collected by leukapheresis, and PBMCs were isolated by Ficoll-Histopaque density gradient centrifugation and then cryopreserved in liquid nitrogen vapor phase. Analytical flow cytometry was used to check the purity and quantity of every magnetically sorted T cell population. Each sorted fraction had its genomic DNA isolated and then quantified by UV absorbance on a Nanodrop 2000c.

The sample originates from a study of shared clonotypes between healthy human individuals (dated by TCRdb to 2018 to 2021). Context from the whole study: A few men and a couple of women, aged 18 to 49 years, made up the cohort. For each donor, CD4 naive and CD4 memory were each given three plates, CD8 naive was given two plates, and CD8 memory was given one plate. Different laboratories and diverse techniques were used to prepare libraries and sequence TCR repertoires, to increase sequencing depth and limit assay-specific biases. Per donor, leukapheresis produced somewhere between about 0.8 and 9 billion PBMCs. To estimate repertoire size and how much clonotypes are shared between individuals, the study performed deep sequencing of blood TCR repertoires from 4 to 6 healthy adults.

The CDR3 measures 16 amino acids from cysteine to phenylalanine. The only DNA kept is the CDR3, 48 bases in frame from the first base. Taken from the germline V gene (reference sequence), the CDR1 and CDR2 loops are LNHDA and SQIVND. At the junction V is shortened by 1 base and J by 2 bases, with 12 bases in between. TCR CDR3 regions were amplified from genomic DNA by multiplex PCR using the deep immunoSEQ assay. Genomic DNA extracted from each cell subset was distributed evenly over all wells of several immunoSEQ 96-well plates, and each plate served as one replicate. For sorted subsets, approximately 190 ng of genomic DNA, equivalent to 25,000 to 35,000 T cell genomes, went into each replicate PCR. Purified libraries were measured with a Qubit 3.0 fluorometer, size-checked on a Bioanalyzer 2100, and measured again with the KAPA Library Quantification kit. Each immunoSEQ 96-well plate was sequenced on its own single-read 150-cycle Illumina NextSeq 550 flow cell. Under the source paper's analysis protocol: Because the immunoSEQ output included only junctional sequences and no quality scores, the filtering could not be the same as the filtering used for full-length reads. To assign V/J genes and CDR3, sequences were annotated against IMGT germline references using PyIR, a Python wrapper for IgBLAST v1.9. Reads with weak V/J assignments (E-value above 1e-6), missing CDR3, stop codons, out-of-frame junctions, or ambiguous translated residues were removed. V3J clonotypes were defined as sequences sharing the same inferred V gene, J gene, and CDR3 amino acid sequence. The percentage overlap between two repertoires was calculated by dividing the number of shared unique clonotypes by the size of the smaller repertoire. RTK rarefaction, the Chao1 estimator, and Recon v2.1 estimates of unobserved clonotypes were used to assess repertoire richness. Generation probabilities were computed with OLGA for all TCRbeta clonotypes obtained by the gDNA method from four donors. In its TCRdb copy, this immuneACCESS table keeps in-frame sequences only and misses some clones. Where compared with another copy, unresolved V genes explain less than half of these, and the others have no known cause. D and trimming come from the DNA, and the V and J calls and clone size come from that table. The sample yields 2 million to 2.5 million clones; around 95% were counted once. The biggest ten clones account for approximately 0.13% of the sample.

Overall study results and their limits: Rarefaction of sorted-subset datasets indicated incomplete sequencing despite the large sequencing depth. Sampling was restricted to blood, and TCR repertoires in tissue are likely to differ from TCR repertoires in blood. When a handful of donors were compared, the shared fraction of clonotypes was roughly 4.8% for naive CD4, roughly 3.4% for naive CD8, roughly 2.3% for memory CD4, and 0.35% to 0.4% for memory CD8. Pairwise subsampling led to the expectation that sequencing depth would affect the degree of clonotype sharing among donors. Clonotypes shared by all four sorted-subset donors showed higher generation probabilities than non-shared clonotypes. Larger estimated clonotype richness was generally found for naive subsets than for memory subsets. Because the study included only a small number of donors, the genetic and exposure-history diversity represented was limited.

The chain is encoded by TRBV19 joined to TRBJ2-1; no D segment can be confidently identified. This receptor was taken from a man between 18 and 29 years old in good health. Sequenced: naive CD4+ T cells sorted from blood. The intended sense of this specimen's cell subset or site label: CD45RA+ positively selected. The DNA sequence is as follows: TGTGCCAGTAGTATAGCTGGGGTTACCGCCTACAATGAGCAGTTCTTC. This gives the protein CASSIAGVTAYNEQFF.